The rows below give T cell receptor beta chains drawn from one sample of a study of CD8 T cells in Susac syndrome. Via MiXCR, TCRdb re-called the immunoSEQ multiplex PCR reads, giving one row per CDR3 protein. The table includes about 250,000 distinct CDR3 sequences, 90% to 95% detected once. Source material: CD4+ T cells from PBMCs. Receptor source: a human donor with multiple sclerosis. CDR3s include the opening cysteine and the closing phenylalanine or tryptophan. The D gene is left open where the match is weak. Expanded clones get a size class; other rows say once, few or many, or leave the size out.

D,V,J,size,CDR3,DNA
TRBD2,TRBV6-2/TRBV6-3,TRBJ2-5,-,CASREDLAGGTQYF,TGTGCCAGCAGGGAGGATCTAGCGGGCGGGACCCAGTACTTC
-,TRBV29-1,TRBJ2-2,-,CSVLGQNTGELFF,TGCAGCGTTCTGGGACAGAACACCGGGGAGCTGTTTTTT
-,TRBV11-2,TRBJ2-5,once,CASSPGVGARGGQYF,TGTGCCAGCAGCCCCGGTGTGGGGGCAAGAGGAGGCCAGTACTTC
-,TRBV24-1,TRBJ1-1,-,CATSARDDMNTEAFF,TGTGCCACCAGTGCCCGGGACGACATGAACACTGAAGCTTTCTTT
-,TRBV10-2,TRBJ1-1,-,CASSVGRDGTEAFF,TGCGCCAGCAGTGTAGGGAGGGATGGCACTGAAGCTTTCTTT
-,TRBV7-3,TRBJ2-3,-,CASSSPQTDTQYF,TGTGCCAGCAGCTCCCCCCAGACAGATACGCAGTATTTT
-,TRBV5-1,TRBJ1-3,-,CASSLASVSSGNTIYF,TGCGCCAGCAGCTTGGCTTCGGTATCCTCTGGAAACACCATATATTTT
TRBD1,TRBV3-1,TRBJ2-7,few,CASSRDSKEQYF,TGTGCCAGCAGTCGGGACAGTAAGGAGCAGTACTTC
TRBD1,TRBV6-1,TRBJ2-7,-,CASGQGATSSYEQYF,TGTGCCAGCGGCCAGGGGGCTACTAGCTCCTACGAGCAGTACTTC
TRBD2,TRBV7-9,TRBJ2-3,-,CASTFSGGVSTDTQYF,TGTGCCAGCACCTTTAGCGGGGGTGTTAGCACAGATACGCAGTATTTT
-,TRBV24-1,TRBJ2-1,-,CATSDPDNNEQFF,TGTGCCACCAGTGACCCCGACAACAATGAGCAGTTCTTC
TRBD2,TRBV7-9,TRBJ2-5,-,CASSLFRASGSQETQYF,TGTGCCAGCAGCCTCTTCAGGGCTAGCGGTTCCCAAGAGACCCAGTACTTC
-,TRBV10-3,TRBJ1-2,-,CAIGAGQTNYGYTF,TGTGCCATCGGCGCGGGGCAGACTAACTATGGCTACACCTTC
-,TRBV6-1,TRBJ2-7,once,CASEVGRGHEQYF,TGTGCCAGCGAGGTCGGGCGGGGCCACGAGCAGTACTTC
-,TRBV30,TRBJ1-6,-,CAWGSGTTGSSYNSPLHF,TGTGCCTGGGGATCAGGGACGACCGGGAGCTCCTATAATTCACCCCTCCACTTT
-,TRBV30,TRBJ1-1,-,CAWRYKGRVNTEAFF,TGTGCCTGGAGATACAAGGGCCGGGTGAACACTGAAGCTTTCTTT